This entry features one TCR beta chain sequence. Its antigen is currently unknown. At one boundary the junction diverges from the germline segment, which might be a read error. The data stem from a study of Graves' ophthalmopathy and Graves' hyperthyroidism. This CDR3 has 14 amino acids. Germline CDR1 DFQATT, CDR2 SNEGSKA (reference sequence). RNA transcripts were the template, and TCR beta CDR3 regions were amplified from them. The workflow started with a first-round RT-PCR run with HTBI primers and then moved on to a second-round multiplex PCR. TCRdb re-called the multiplex PCR reads through MiXCR, storing one row per CDR3 protein. The top ten clones hold approximately 43% of a sample with 650,000 to 900,000 distinct CDR3 sequences, around 40% of them seen once. Study-level points and caveats: Ophthalmopathy and stable hyperthyroidism were discriminated by a 13-signature model, with around 88% sensitivity and under 84% specificity.

This receptor was obtained from an adult man with Graves' ophthalmopathy. The chain couples TRBV20-1 to TRBJ1-1, with 7 bases aligning to TRBD1. Sequenced sample: peripheral blood. CDR3 DNA sequence: TGCAGTGCAAGAGTTCAGGGGGGGAACACTGAAGCTTTCTTT. As protein: CSARVQGGNTEAFF.